These 7 T cell receptor beta chains originate from one sample sequenced in a study of T cell responses to AZD1222 COVID-19 vaccine. This table comes from immunoSEQ multiplex PCR, and its TCRdb copy is limited to in-frame clones, with some not included. The sample comprises some 150,000 clones, about 93% of which are singletons, and 4.5% to 5.5% rests with the top ten. Source: peripheral blood, taken on day 0 of AZD1222 vaccination. The receptors were gathered from an adult in good health.

A single count supports this clone. The genes are TRBV6-5 and TRBJ1-5; 7 bases match TRBD1. The CDR3 runs 15 residues. Germline V lookup: CDR1 MNHEY, CDR2 SVGAGI. Trimming removed 6 bases from V and 3 bases from J; junction bases left unmatched: 8. This CDR3 reads CASRQTGFDNQPQHF. CDR3 nucleotide sequence: TGTGCCAGCAGGCAGACAGGGTTCGACAATCAGCCCCAGCATTTT.

J is TRBJ1-1 and V is TRBV27, with 11 bases identical to TRBD1. The germline CDR1 and CDR2 sequences are MNHEY and SMNVEV (reference sequence). J lost 11 bases, V lost 6 bases, and 8 bases had no gene match. The CDR3 is 13 residues long. Here the CDR3 DNA reads TGTGCCAGCAGCCGGGACAGGGGGTCTCCGGCTTTCTTT. It translates to CASSRDRGSPAFF.

This chain joins TRBV19 and TRBJ1-1; D gene unclear. Germline-derived CDR1 and CDR2 are LNHDA and SQIVND (reference sequence). V dropped 3 bases and J dropped 0 bases, with 8 bases sitting between them. CDR3 length equals 14 residues. CDR3 residues: CASSINGVNTEAFF. The CDR3 region has the DNA TGTGCCAGTAGTATTAACGGGGTGAACACTGAAGCTTTCTTT.

The chain joins TRBV5-5 to TRBJ2-3; D gene unclear. V dropped 4 bases and J dropped 0 bases, with 15 bases sitting between them. The CDR3 extends over 16 amino acids. Germline loops: CDR1 SGHKS, CDR2 YYEKEE (reference sequence). This CDR3 reads CASSLPYRYSTDTQYF. Written as DNA, the CDR3 is TGTGCCAGCAGCCTGCCCTACCGATACAGCACAGATACGCAGTATTTT.

The chain recombines TRBV30 with TRBJ2-7; D unresolved. CDR3 length: 12 residues. Trimming pared 1 base from V and 4 bases from J, leaving 8 bases between. Germline CDR1 reads GTSNPN; CDR2 reads SVGIG (reference sequence). For the CDR3, the DNA is TGTGCCTGGAGTGAAGAAAAGTACGAGCAGTACTTC. It encodes CAWSEEKYEQYF.

The gene calls are TRBV9 and TRBJ2-5; D uncertain. Germline lookup yields CDR1 SGDLS and CDR2 YYNGEE. Trimming removed 4 bases at V and 5 bases at J, with 15 bases between. The CDR3 runs to 14 residues. The CDR3 DNA reads TGTGCCAGCAGCCCCCCACTCGGAGTGGAGACCCAGTACTTC. This encodes CASSPPLGVETQYF.

The rearrangement joins TRBV12-3 or TRBV12-4 to TRBJ1-2, with D perhaps TRBD1 (6 bases). The CDR3 covers 13 residues. Trimming removed 9 bases from V and 1 base from J, with 12 bases in between. The CDR3 protein is CASSDRFNYGYTF. CDR3 nucleotides: TGTGCCAGTAGCGACAGGTTTAACTATGGCTACACCTTC.